The rows below give T cell receptor beta chains drawn from one sample of a study of T cells in localized non-small cell lung cancer. Generated by immunoSEQ multiplex PCR, the TCRdb table keeps only in-frame clones and is missing some. The table shows roughly 39,000 clones, with about four fifths occurring only once. Sample: PBMCs, taken before any cancer treatment. Receptors originate from a woman aged 35-75 years with stage II squamous cell lung carcinoma. CDR3s include the opening cysteine and the closing phenylalanine or tryptophan. Fields, in order: clone size, J gene, CDR3 length, V gene, D gene, CDR3 DNA, CDR3 protein. A D gene is named only where the DNA matches it firmly. Clone size appears in some rows only: once, few, many, or a class for an expanded clone.

.	TRBJ2-7	14	TRBV10-3	.	TGTGCCATCAGTGATGTTGGCGGAGGCTACGAGCAGTACTTC	CAISDVGGGYEQYF
.	TRBJ2-5	17	TRBV28	.	TGTGCCAGCAGTTCACCGACCCAGGGAGAGGCACAAGAGACCCAGTACTTC	CASSSPTQGEAQETQYF
once	TRBJ1-1	17	TRBV18	TRBD1	TGTGCCAGCTCACCCCAGGGGACAGGGGTTTCGAACACTGAAGCTTTCTTT	CASSPQGTGVSNTEAFF
.	TRBJ1-1	15	TRBV11-2	.	TGTGCCAGCAGCCCAACGCCGGGGGGGAACACTGAAGCTTTCTTT	CASSPTPGGNTEAFF
once	TRBJ1-5	16	TRBV2	.	TGTGCCAGCACCCACACGACAGTGTCAAGCAATCAGCCCCAGCATTTT	CASTHTTVSSNQPQHF
.	TRBJ2-2	16	TRBV11-2	.	TGTGCCAGCAGCTTAGGTGGGCCTCTCCACACCGGGGAGCTGTTTTTT	CASSLGGPLHTGELFF
.	TRBJ2-1	15	TRBV18	.	TGTGCCAGCTCACCACCGCTGAGCTCCTACAATGAGCAGTTCTTC	CASSPPLSSYNEQFF
once	TRBJ2-2	14	TRBV28	.	TGTGCCAGCAGTTTCCCCGCGGGCACCGGGGAGCTGTTTTTT	CASSFPAGTGELFF
.	TRBJ2-3	15	TRBV7-9	.	TGTGCCAGCAGCTTAGCAGGGGCCTACGCAGATACGCAGTATTTT	CASSLAGAYADTQYF
.	TRBJ1-4	19	TRBV15	.	TGTGCCACCAGCAGAGAAAAGGCCGACATCCTTCGGGGTAATGAAAAACTGTTTTTT	CATSREKADILRGNEKLFF
.	TRBJ2-3	17	TRBV5-1	.	TGCGCCAGCAGCATTGGACAGGCTAGCGGACGCACAGATACGCAGTATTTT	CASSIGQASGRTDTQYF
.	TRBJ2-7	15	TRBV11-2	TRBD1	TGTGCCAGCAGACAACCGGGACAGGGATCCTACGAGCAGTACTTC	CASRQPGQGSYEQYF
few	TRBJ1-4	14	TRBV2	.	TGTGCCAGCACCTTAGCCCTGGGGAATGAAAAACTGTTTTTT	CASTLALGNEKLFF
.	TRBJ1-1	12	TRBV7-2	.	TGTGCCAGCAGCACCCTGGGCACTGAAGCTTTCTTT	CASSTLGTEAFF
.	TRBJ1-1	14	TRBV5-1	.	TGCGCCAGCAGCTTGGAGTATCCGAACACTGAAGCTTTCTTT	CASSLEYPNTEAFF
.	TRBJ2-2	14	TRBV11-3	.	TGTGCCAGCAGCTTAGATGGGGGTAGCGGGGAGCTGTTTTTT	CASSLDGGSGELFF
.	TRBJ2-5	17	TRBV19	TRBD2	TGTGCCAGTAGTATGGGTAGTATCAGCGGGGGCCAAGAGACCCAGTACTTC	CASSMGSISGGQETQYF
.	TRBJ2-3	14	TRBV29-1	TRBD1	TGCAGCGCGACGGGACAGAGTAGCACAGATACGCAGTATTTT	CSATGQSSTDTQYF
.	TRBJ2-5	15	TRBV7-2	TRBD2	TGTGCCAGCAGCCCGTGGACTAGCGGGAGTGAGACCCAGTACTTC	CASSPWTSGSETQYF
.	TRBJ2-3	11	TRBV7-9	TRBD2	TGTGCCAGCAGCATTAGCGGGAGGCAGTATTTT	CASSISGRQYF
medium-sized	TRBJ2-2	15	TRBV29-1	TRBD1	TGCAGCAATCGGTGTTCGGGACAGGCGACCGGGGAGCTGTTTTTT	CSNRCSGQATGELFF
.	TRBJ2-2	16	TRBV5-8	TRBD2	TGTGCCAGCAGCCCCTGGACTAGCGGCAACACCGGGGAGCTGTTTTTT	CASSPWTSGNTGELFF